This TCR beta chain is from a study of beta chain features in type 1 diabetes. V gave up 0 bases and J gave up 5 bases; unmatched junction bases: 6. The CDR3 is 15 residues long. The germline V gene encodes CDR1 LGHNA and CDR2 YSLEER. In regard to this clone: The antigen is unknown.

The study reverse transcribed the entire isolated RNA, so it sequenced expressed TCRB transcripts. Profiling relied on immunoSEQ multiplex PCR, and the TCRdb table lists in-frame clones only, not all of them. The data contain about 640,000 clones, under 15% of them singletons. The study's findings and limits: Moderate but significant shortening of TCRB CDR3s was recorded in all four CD4+ subsets from Type 1 diabetes patients.

Specimen: naive CD4+ T cells from blood. The chain uses TRBV4-3 and TRBJ1-2; 7 bases are a match to TRBD1. This receptor was identified in a young man with type 1 diabetes. CDR3 residues: CASSQEARDRYGYTF. DNA for the CDR3: TGCGCCAGCAGCCAAGAGGCCCGGGACAGATATGGCTACACCTTC.